This is a list of T cell receptor beta chains from one sample in a study of shared clonotypes between healthy human individuals. TCRdb keeps only in-frame clones here, not all; method: immunoSEQ multiplex PCR. The data show a few million clones, roughly 92% seen once. Sample: naive CD4+ T cells from PBMCs. Receptor source: a man between 18 and 35 years old in good health. Some clones in this sample may be carry-over from other donors' samples. Both conserved end residues are part of each CDR3. Fields, in order: V gene, J gene, clone size, D gene, CDR3 protein, CDR3 DNA. The D gene is left open where the match is weak. A row's size may be missing; if present it is once, few, many or a size class.

>TRBV6-1|TRBJ2-1|NA|NA
CASSHLNEQFF
TGTGCCAGCAGTCATCTCAATGAGCAGTTCTTC
>TRBV28|TRBJ2-7|NA|NA
CASRGRAYEQYF
TGTGCCAGCCGAGGACGGGCCTACGAGCAGTACTTC
>TRBV25-1|TRBJ1-2|NA|TRBD1
CASSATGGGGYGYTF
TGTGCCAGCAGTGCTACAGGGGGCGGGGGTTATGGCTACACCTTC
>TRBV5-1|TRBJ2-3|once|NA
CASSNQGLGTDTQYF
TGCGCCAGCAGCAACCAGGGCCTTGGAACAGATACGCAGTATTTT
>TRBV19|TRBJ2-1|NA|NA
CASSLGGNYNEQFF
TGTGCCAGTAGTCTCGGAGGCAACTACAATGAGCAGTTCTTC
>TRBV18|TRBJ2-7|NA|NA
CASSPKRAQWSYEQYF
TGTGCCAGCTCACCTAAAAGGGCTCAATGGTCCTACGAGCAGTACTTC
>TRBV5-4|TRBJ2-3|NA|NA
CASSLAGDGTDTQYF
TGTGCCAGCAGCTTGGCGGGTGATGGCACAGATACGCAGTATTTT
>TRBV10-3|TRBJ1-3|NA|NA
CAISESDSGNTIYF
TGTGCCATCAGTGAGAGTGACTCTGGAAACACCATATATTTT
>TRBV10-3|TRBJ1-5|NA|NA
CATSWGNQPQHF
TGTGCCACCTCGTGGGGCAATCAGCCCCAGCATTTT
>TRBV11-2|TRBJ2-2|NA|NA
CASSPVSGQNTGELFF
TGTGCCAGCAGCCCCGTGTCGGGGCAGAACACCGGGGAGCTGTTTTTT
>TRBV4-2|TRBJ2-1|once|NA
CASSQGLTGDYNEQFF
TGTGCCAGCAGCCAAGGTCTGACAGGCGACTACAATGAGCAGTTCTTC
>TRBV28|TRBJ2-3|NA|NA
CASSTRTGGGTDTQYF
TGTGCCAGCAGTACTCGGACCGGGGGTGGCACAGATACGCAGTATTTT
>TRBV5-5|TRBJ1-2|once|NA
CASSLAGLGGYTF
TGTGCCAGCAGCCTGGCGGGTCTTGGGGGCTACACCTTC
>TRBV11-2|TRBJ1-2|NA|NA
CASSLARNYGYTF
TGTGCCAGCAGCTTAGCCAGGAACTATGGCTACACCTTC
>TRBV9|TRBJ2-1|NA|NA
CASSVGAVSYNEQFF
TGTGCCAGCAGCGTAGGGGCTGTATCCTACAATGAGCAGTTCTTC
>TRBV7-9|TRBJ1-2|NA|TRBD1
CASSPGLQGAGYGYTF
TGTGCCAGCAGCCCTGGCTTGCAGGGGGCAGGTTATGGCTACACCTTC
>TRBV25-1|TRBJ2-4|NA|TRBD1
CASSPDRAVGNIQYF
TGTGCCAGCAGTCCAGACAGGGCGGTTGGAAACATTCAGTACTTC
>TRBV12-5|TRBJ1-1|once|TRBD1
CASGLVLFGDRGFMNTEAFF
TGTGCTAGTGGTTTGGTCCTATTCGGGGACAGGGGCTTCATGAACACTGAAGCTTTCTTT
>TRBV7-8|TRBJ2-3|NA|TRBD2
CASSSTSGRTDTQYF
TGTGCCAGCAGCTCAACTAGCGGGAGAACAGATACGCAGTATTTT
>TRBV2|TRBJ2-7|NA|TRBD1
CASSPGQGTYEQYF
TGTGCCAGCAGTCCGGGACAGGGAACCTACGAGCAGTACTTC
>TRBV6-6|TRBJ2-5|NA|NA
CASSYGSETQYF
TGTGCCAGCAGTTACGGCTCGGAGACCCAGTACTTC
>TRBV19|TRBJ2-7|NA|NA
CASSFTGNAGGEQYF
TGTGCCAGTAGTTTCACAGGGAATGCGGGCGGCGAGCAGTACTTC
>TRBV28|TRBJ2-1|NA|NA
CASSPMPSGRWGEQFF
TGTGCCAGCAGCCCCATGCCTAGTGGCAGGTGGGGTGAGCAGTTCTTC
>TRBV18|TRBJ2-2|once|NA
CASSTRTVNTGELFF
TGTGCCAGCTCCACGAGGACCGTGAACACCGGGGAGCTGTTTTTT
>TRBV10-3|TRBJ2-2|NA|NA
CAISGGPLNTGELFF
TGTGCCATCAGTGGAGGTCCTCTGAACACCGGGGAGCTGTTTTTT
>TRBV6-5|TRBJ2-7|NA|NA
CASSYNRGEQYF
TGTGCCAGCAGTTACAATCGGGGCGAGCAGTACTTC
>TRBV29-1|TRBJ2-1|few|NA
CGIADYNEQFF
TGCGGTATAGCGGATTACAATGAGCAGTTCTTC
>TRBV27|TRBJ1-5|NA|TRBD1
CASSLDRARGQPQHF
TGTGCCAGCAGTTTGGACAGGGCGAGGGGTCAGCCCCAGCATTTT
>TRBV9|TRBJ2-7|NA|TRBD1
CASSSRLNTGTGVYEQYF
TGTGCCAGCAGCTCACGGCTTAACACCGGGACAGGAGTCTACGAGCAGTACTTC
>TRBV7-7|TRBJ1-1|NA|NA
CASSLSENTEAFF
TGTGCCAGCAGCTTAAGTGAAAACACTGAAGCTTTCTTT
>TRBV28|TRBJ2-2|NA|NA
CASSRISEGRGRVGELFF
TGTGCCAGCAGTCGTATTAGTGAGGGCCGGGGGCGCGTCGGGGAGCTGTTTTTT
>TRBV30|TRBJ2-3|once|TRBD1
CAWSVGQGPDTQYF
TGTGCCTGGAGTGTAGGACAGGGCCCAGATACGCAGTATTTT
>TRBV25-1|TRBJ2-7|NA|NA
CASRGVIYEQYF
TGTGCCAGTAGGGGGGTAATTTACGAGCAGTACTTC
>TRBV4-3|TRBJ2-7|NA|TRBD2
CASSHGTSGSFAYEQYF
TGCGCCAGCAGCCACGGTACTAGCGGGAGCTTCGCCTACGAGCAGTACTTC
>TRBV7-8|TRBJ1-2|NA|NA
CASSLDKNYGYTF
TGTGCCAGCAGCCTTGACAAAAACTATGGCTACACCTTC
>TRBV7-7|TRBJ2-2|NA|NA
CASSSIEAGELFF
TGTGCCAGCAGCTCCATAGAAGCCGGGGAGCTGTTTTTT
>TRBV14|TRBJ2-7|NA|TRBD1
CASSRQGAGGLEQYF
TGTGCCAGCAGCCGACAGGGGGCGGGAGGTCTCGAGCAGTACTTC
>TRBV7-2|TRBJ2-1|NA|TRBD2
CASSTGTSGPYNEQFF
TGTGCCAGCAGCACGGGGACTAGCGGACCCTACAATGAGCAGTTCTTC
>TRBV18|TRBJ1-2|NA|TRBD1
CASSPGQEGGYTF
TGTGCCAGCTCACCGGGACAGGAAGGTGGCTACACCTTC
>TRBV28|TRBJ1-6|NA|TRBD1
CASRTTGQGYSPLHF
TGTGCCAGCAGGACCACGGGACAGGGGTATTCACCCCTCCACTTT
>TRBV6-1|TRBJ2-2|NA|NA
CASCIGDTGELFF
TGTGCCAGCTGCATCGGGGACACCGGGGAGCTGTTTTTT
>TRBV29-1|TRBJ1-3|NA|NA
CSVTGTASSGNTIYF
TGCAGCGTTACGGGCACGGCGAGCTCTGGAAACACCATATATTTT
>TRBV5-6|TRBJ1-4|NA|NA
CASSGNLATNEKLFF
TGTGCCAGCAGCGGGAATCTTGCAACTAATGAAAAACTGTTTTTT
>TRBV7-8|TRBJ1-4|once|TRBD1
CASSLIQGAGMFF
TGTGCCAGCAGCTTAATACAGGGGGCAGGGATGTTTTTT
>TRBV7-6|TRBJ2-7|NA|NA
CASSLADISYEQYF
TGTGCCAGCAGCTTAGCAGACATCTCCTACGAGCAGTACTTC
>TRBV30|TRBJ2-7|NA|NA
CAWRVTATYEQYF
TGTGCCTGGAGGGTGACAGCCACCTACGAGCAGTACTTC
>TRBV7-2|TRBJ1-1|NA|NA
CASLKGVRTEAFF
TGTGCCAGTCTTAAGGGGGTTCGGACTGAAGCTTTCTTT
>TRBV11-2|TRBJ2-4|NA|TRBD2
CASRALAGARNIQYF
TGTGCCAGCAGGGCGCTAGCGGGAGCCCGGAACATTCAGTACTTC
>TRBV19|TRBJ1-1|few|NA
CASSPGRVATEAFF
TGTGCCAGTTCTCCCGGACGGGTTGCCACTGAAGCTTTCTTT
>TRBV9|TRBJ2-1|NA|NA
CASSVDGSGYNEQFF
TGTGCCAGCAGCGTAGACGGTAGCGGCTACAATGAGCAGTTCTTC
>TRBV29-1|TRBJ1-4|NA|NA
CSVAPSNEKLFF
TGCAGCGTTGCCCCGTCTAATGAAAAACTGTTTTTT
>TRBV29-1|TRBJ1-3|NA|NA
CSVGGSGNTIYF
TGCAGCGTGGGGGGGTCTGGAAACACCATATATTTT
>TRBV9|TRBJ2-2|NA|NA
CASKRGGTGELFF
TGTGCCAGCAAAAGGGGAGGCACCGGGGAGCTGTTTTTT